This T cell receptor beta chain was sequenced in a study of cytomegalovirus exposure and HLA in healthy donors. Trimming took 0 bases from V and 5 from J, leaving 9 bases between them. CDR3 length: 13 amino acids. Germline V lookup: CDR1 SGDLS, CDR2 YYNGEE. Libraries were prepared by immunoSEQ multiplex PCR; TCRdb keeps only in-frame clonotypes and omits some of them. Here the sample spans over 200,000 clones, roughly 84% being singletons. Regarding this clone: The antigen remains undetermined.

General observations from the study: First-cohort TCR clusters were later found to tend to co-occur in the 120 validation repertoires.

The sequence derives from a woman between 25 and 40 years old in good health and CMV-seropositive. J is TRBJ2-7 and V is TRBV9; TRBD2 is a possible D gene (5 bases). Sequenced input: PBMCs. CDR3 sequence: CASSVGTGNEQYF. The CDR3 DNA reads TGTGCCAGCAGCGTAGGTACGGGGAACGAGCAGTACTTC.